Presented here are 18 T cell receptor beta chains from one specimen sequenced in a study of OX40 agonist ivuxolimab in advanced cancers. Clones were read by immunoSEQ multiplex PCR, and TCRdb kept only the in-frame ones, dropping some. Here the sample spans around 65,000 clones, approximately 89% being singletons. The sequencing used CD4+ or CD8+ T cells sorted from blood, collected in a trial of the OX40 agonist ivuxolimab. These TCRs come from an adult with an advanced solid tumor such as melanoma, head and neck, liver or kidney cancer.

The rearrangement links TRBV9 to TRBJ2-2, with TRBD2 identical over 14 bases. Trimming took 4 bases from V and 5 from J; bases not matched to a gene: 7. Germline CDR1 is SGDLS and CDR2 is YYNGEE. The CDR3 contains 17 residues. The CDR3 DNA reads TGTGCCAGCAGCCCGGGACTAGCGGGAGTTTCTACCGGGGAGCTGTTTTTT. Encoded protein: CASSPGLAGVSTGELFF.

The table lists this clone with a count of one. The V and J genes are TRBV18 and TRBJ1-4; TRBD1 matches 8 bases. This CDR3 is built from 15 residues. Trimming took 3 bases from V and 3 from J; bases not matched to a gene: 3. Looked up from germline, CDR1 is KGHSH and CDR2 is LQKENI. The CDR3 loop is CASSPDRVANEKLFF. In nucleotides, the CDR3 is TGTGCCAGCTCACCGGACAGGGTTGCTAATGAAAAACTGTTTTTT. Full variable domain (rest looked up from reference TRBV18 and TRBJ1-4): NAGVMQNPRHLVRRRGQEARLRCSPMKGHSHVYWYRQLPEEGLKFMVYLQKENIIDESGMPKERFSAEFPKEGPSILRIQQVVRGDSAAYFCASSPDRVANEKLFFGSGTQLSVL.

This chain connects TRBV4-3 to TRBJ2-7, with 8 bases that match TRBD2. The germline CDR1 and CDR2 sequences are LGHNA and YSLEER. V was clipped by 5 bases and J by 3 bases; unmatched bases: 9. The CDR3 runs to 15 residues. CDR3 residues: CASSTGTSRIYEQYF. The CDR3 region has the DNA TGCGCCAGCAGCACCGGGACTAGTCGAATCTACGAGCAGTACTTC.

This clone was seen only once. This chain connects TRBV27 to TRBJ1-2; the match to TRBD1 covers 7 bases. After removal of 5 bases from V and 4 bases from J, the junction contained 7 bases not matched to a gene. The CDR3 totals 14 residues. The V gene's germline CDR1 is MNHEY and CDR2 SMNVEV (reference sequence). In DNA, the CDR3 is TGTGCCAGCAGTGGCGGGACAGACCCCTATGGCTACACCTTC. Amino acid sequence: CASSGGTDPYGYTF.

The chain carries TRBV28 and TRBJ2-7, with no clear D. CDR3 length equals 11 residues. Trimming took off 3 bases at V and 2 bases at J, with 2 bases between the two ends. Per the germline V gene, CDR1 is MDHEN and CDR2 is SYDVKM. In DNA form, the CDR3 reads TGTGCCAGCAGTTTTACCTACGAGCAGTACTTC. Translating gives CASSFTYEQYF.

The chain uses TRBV5-5 and TRBJ2-7, with 8 bases identical to TRBD1. Germline CDR1 reads SGHKS; CDR2 reads YYEKEE (reference sequence). The CDR3 runs to 15 residues. Germline trimming cut 2 bases from V and 1 base from J; bases unmatched to any gene: 5. CDR3 region: CASSLGDRGSYEQYF. CDR3 nucleotides: TGTGCCAGCAGCTTAGGAGACAGGGGTTCCTACGAGCAGTACTTC.

V usage is TRBV27 and J usage is TRBJ1-4; D is unclear. Deletions cut 6 bases from V and 0 bases from J, with 11 bases between. The CDR3 is 15 residues long. The germline CDR1 and CDR2 sequences are MNHEY and SMNVEV (reference sequence). The DNA for the CDR3 is TGTGCCAGCAGCCCCTCAGGAGCAACTAATGAAAAACTGTTTTTT. Translated, it gives CASSPSGATNEKLFF.

The V call is TRBV10-3, the J call TRBJ2-1; a weak D match, TRBD1 (6 bases). CDR3 length equals 16 residues. Trimming stripped 0 bases from V and 4 bases from J, with 13 bases between. Germline CDR1 ENHRY, CDR2 SYGVKD. CDR3 coding DNA: TGTGCCATCAGTGAGTCGATGGCAGGGGTTTACAATGAGCAGTTCTTC. It codes for CAISESMAGVYNEQFF.

The chain couples TRBV7-8 to TRBJ1-5, with D maybe TRBD1 (5 bases). The V end was cut by 5 bases, the J end by 3 bases, with 14 bases between. The CDR3 runs 15 residues. The germline V gene has CDR1 SGHVS and CDR2 FQNEAQ. The CDR3 DNA sequence: TGTGCCAGCAGCCCTAGGGACCTGCACAATCAGCCCCAGCATTTT. This codes for CASSPRDLHNQPQHF. The full variable domain, with the rest looked up from reference TRBV7-8 and TRBJ1-5, is GAGVSQSPRYKVAKRGQDVALRCDPISGHVSLFWYQQALGQGPEFLTYFQNEAQLDKSGLPSDRFFAERPEGSVSTLKIQRTQQEDSAVYLCASSPRDLHNQPQHFGDGTRLSIL.

The gene calls are TRBV5-6 and TRBJ2-1, with D perhaps TRBD2 (6 bases). Trimming took off 5 bases at V and 4 bases at J, with 16 bases between the two ends. The CDR3 has 15 residues. The germline V gene encodes CDR1 SGHDT and CDR2 YYEEEE. CDR3 DNA sequence: TGTGCCAGCAGTTCTCGGGACTGGCCGTACAATGAGCAGTTCTTC. It encodes CASSSRDWPYNEQFF.

The rearrangement uses TRBV5-4 and TRBJ1-3, with TRBD1 as a possible D gene (5 bases). The CDR3 runs to 15 residues. V was cut by 0 bases and J by 2 bases, with 9 bases left in between. Germline V gene sequence: CDR1 SGHNT, CDR2 YYREEE (reference sequence). The CDR3 loop is CASSLAGGTGNTIYF. In DNA, the CDR3 is TGTGCCAGCAGCTTGGCCGGGGGTACTGGAAACACCATATATTTT.

This rearrangement joins TRBV5-6 to TRBJ2-7; 11 bases are shared with TRBD2. The germline V gene has CDR1 SGHDT and CDR2 YYEEEE. There are 16 residues in the CDR3. V lost 5 bases to trimming and J lost 1 base; unmatched junction nucleotides: 8. The CDR3 protein is CASSHRLAGQSYEQYF. CDR3 DNA: TGTGCCAGCAGTCATCGACTAGCGGGACAATCCTACGAGCAGTACTTC. Based on the CDR3 plus reference TRBV5-6 and TRBJ2-7, the full variable domain is DAGVTQSPTHLIKTRGQQVTLRCSPKSGHDTVSWYQQALGQGPQFIFQYYEEEERQRGNFPDRFSGHQFPNYSSELNVNALLLGDSALYLCASSHRLAGQSYEQYFGPGTRLTVT.

V is TRBV29-1 and J is TRBJ1-2, with no clear D. The CDR3 loop spans 15 amino acids. Germline V lookup: CDR1 SQVTM, CDR2 ANQGSEA. Deletions cut 8 bases from V and 4 bases from J, with 23 bases between. CDR3 in DNA: TGCAGCACCCGTTCCTCAATAGAGATATCCTATGGCTACACCTTC. The encoded protein is CSTRSSIEISYGYTF. Together with reference TRBV29-1 and TRBJ1-2, the CDR3 gives the full variable domain: SAVISQKPSRDICQRGTSLTIQCQVDSQVTMMFWYRQQPGQSLTLIATANQGSEATYESGFVIDKFPISRPNLTFSTLTVSNMSPEDSSIYLCSTRSSIEISYGYTFGSGTRLTVV.

The rearrangement links TRBV27 to TRBJ1-5, with D perhaps TRBD1 (6 bases). CDR3 size: 15 residues. Germline V gives CDR1 MNHEY, CDR2 SMNVEV (reference sequence). V lost 2 bases to trimming and J lost 0 bases, with 8 bases between them. The DNA of the CDR3 is TGTGCCAGCAGTTTAGGGGGGCATAGCAATCAGCCCCAGCATTTT. Residues: CASSLGGHSNQPQHF.

This chain connects TRBV13 to TRBJ2-1, with TRBD2 matching 11 bases. This CDR3 spans 15 amino acids. Germline CDR1 PRHDT, CDR2 FYEKMQ (reference sequence). Losses at the gene ends were 4 bases for V and 5 bases for J; bases not matched to a gene: 4. CDR3 nucleotide sequence: TGTGCCAGCAGCTATAGGACTAGCGGGCACAATGAGCAGTTCTTC. As protein: CASSYRTSGHNEQFF.

This clone came up once. The chain has TRBV7-8 and TRBJ2-5, with 10 positions matching TRBD2. Germline assignment: CDR1 SGHVS and CDR2 FQNEAQ. Germline trimming cut 1 base from V and 5 bases from J; bases unmatched to any gene: 13. The CDR3 spans 18 residues. The CDR3 region has the DNA TGTGCCAGCAGCTTAGATATTGGAGCTAGCGGGAGACGGGAGACCCAGTACTTC. It yields the protein CASSLDIGASGRRETQYF.

This clone was observed a single time. The chain carries TRBV13 and TRBJ2-3; no reliable D call. CDR3 size: 12 residues. The ends were cut back, 1 base at V and 4 bases at J, with 3 bases in the middle. Germline V gives CDR1 PRHDT, CDR2 FYEKMQ (reference sequence). In DNA, the CDR3 is TGTGCCAGCAGCTTAGAGCCAGATACGCAGTATTTT. This encodes CASSLEPDTQYF.

V is TRBV5-1 and J is TRBJ2-7; 10 nucleotides align to TRBD1. Germline V CDR1 and CDR2: SGHRS, YFSETQ. The J segment lost 12 bases and the V segment lost 5 bases, leaving 8 bases of the junction unmatched. The CDR3 loop spans 12 amino acids. The CDR3, as DNA: TGCGCCAGCAGTTGGGACAGGGGTATTCCGTACTTC. Encoded protein: CASSWDRGIPYF.